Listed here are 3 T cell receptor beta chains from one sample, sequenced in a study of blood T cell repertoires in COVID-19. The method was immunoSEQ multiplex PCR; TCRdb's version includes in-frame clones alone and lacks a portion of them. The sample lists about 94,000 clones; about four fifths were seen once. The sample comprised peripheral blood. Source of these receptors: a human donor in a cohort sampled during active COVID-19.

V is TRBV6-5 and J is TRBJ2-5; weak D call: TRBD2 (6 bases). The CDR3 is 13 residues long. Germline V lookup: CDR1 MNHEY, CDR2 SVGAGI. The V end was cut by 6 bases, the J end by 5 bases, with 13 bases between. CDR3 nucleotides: TGTGCCAGCAGACGGGACTCGGGGGAGACCCAGTACTTC. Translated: CASRRDSGETQYF.

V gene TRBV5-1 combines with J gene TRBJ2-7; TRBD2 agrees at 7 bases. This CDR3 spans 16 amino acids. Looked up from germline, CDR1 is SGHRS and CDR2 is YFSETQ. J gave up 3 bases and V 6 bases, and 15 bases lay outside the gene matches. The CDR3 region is CASNPRARRGSYEQYF. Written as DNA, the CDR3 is TGCGCCAGCAACCCTCGGGCGCGTCGCGGGAGCTACGAGCAGTACTTC.

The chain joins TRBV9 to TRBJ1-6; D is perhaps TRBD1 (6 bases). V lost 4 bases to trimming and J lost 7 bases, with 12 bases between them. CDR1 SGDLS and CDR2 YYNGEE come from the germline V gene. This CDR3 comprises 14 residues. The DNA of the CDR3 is TGTGCCAGCAGCAAAGGACAGCCAAATTCACCCCTCCACTTT. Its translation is CASSKGQPNSPLHF.